One sample yielded the 5 T cell receptor beta chains listed below, sequenced in a study of response to subunit inactivated influenza vaccine. TCRdb re-analysed the RT-PCR reads in MiXCR, keeping a single row per CDR3 protein. The table shows about 570,000 distinct CDR3 sequences, with about 11% occurring only once. This same sample was also taken into another study, of T cells expressing NK-cell markers. This second study says: 5'RACE template switching built TCR beta cDNA with unique molecular identifiers.

Material: PBMCs from blood, obtained on the day of vaccination. The receptor set was obtained from a man in his fifties who received an inactivated influenza vaccine.

Many counts were recorded for this clonotype. This chain connects TRBV12-3 or TRBV12-4 to TRBJ1-6; possible D gene TRBD1, 5 bases. The CDR3 sequence is 15 residues long. Trimming left V 1 base short and J 9 bases short, with 13 bases between. The CDR3 here is CASSLGGVSSSPLHF. The CDR3 DNA reads as TGTGCCAGCAGTTTAGGAGGGGTTAGTAGTTCACCCCTCCACTTT.

The chain recombines TRBV6-1 with TRBJ1-6; D gene ambiguous. The germline CDR1 and CDR2 sequences are MNHNS and SASEGT. CDR3 length: 15 residues. With 2 bases removed from V and 5 bases from J, the gap between germline ends came to 10 bases. This chain's CDR3 is CASSELNSNNSPLHF. The CDR3, as DNA: TGTGCCAGCAGTGAATTGAACAGCAATAATTCACCCCTCCACTTT.

This chain links TRBV10-3 with TRBJ2-7, with TRBD2 matching 14 bases. V gave up 10 bases and J gave up 2 bases; unmatched junction bases: 1. The CDR3 extends over 13 amino acids. Germline-derived CDR1 and CDR2 are ENHRY and SYGVKD. The CDR3 loop reads CATGLAGAYEQYF. CDR3 sequence (DNA): TGTGCCACGGGACTAGCGGGAGCCTACGAGCAGTACTTC.

This clonotype has a count of ten or more. The rearrangement joins TRBV7-3 to TRBJ2-1; 10 positions agree with TRBD1. CDR1 is SGHTA and CDR2 is FQGTGA in the germline V gene. Trimming cost V 3 bases and J 0 bases; bases outside gene matches: 20. CDR3 length: 22 amino acids. The CDR3 spells CASSFPQTLPGQGLGSYNEQFF. The CDR3 region has the DNA TGTGCCAGCAGCTTTCCCCAAACCCTACCGGGACAGGGGTTAGGCTCCTACAATGAGCAGTTCTTC.

This clonotype was seen ten or more times. The V and J genes are TRBV7-9 and TRBJ2-3; D ambiguous. CDR1 is SEHNR and CDR2 is FQNEAQ in the germline V gene (reference sequence). V was pared by 4 bases and J by 0 bases, with 8 bases between. This CDR3 is 14 amino acids long. The CDR3 loop reads CASSSGYSTDTQYF. The DNA for the CDR3 is TGTGCCAGCAGCTCCGGTTATAGCACAGATACGCAGTATTTT.